A selection of T cell receptor beta chains follows, all from one sample in a study of response to subunit inactivated influenza vaccine. TCRdb processed the RT-PCR reads anew with MiXCR; each CDR3 protein has one entry. This sample has around 850,000 distinct CDR3 sequences; around 18% occur once, and the top ten carry about a tenth. The material sequenced was PBMCs from blood, taken less than 6 days after vaccination. These receptors all stem from a man aged 50 to 60 who received an inactivated influenza vaccine. Both conserved end residues are part of each CDR3. Each record gives: J gene, V gene, D gene, CDR3 length, clone size, CDR3 protein, CDR3 DNA. D genes are given only for firm matches. Size values are once, few and many counts, or a class for expanded clones, and some rows have none.

J gene: TRBJ2-5; V gene: TRBV20-1; D gene: TRBD1; CDR3 length: 14; clone size: few; CDR3 protein: CSAINDGTGETQYF; CDR3 DNA: TGCAGTGCTATAAACGATGGGACAGGCGAGACCCAGTACTTC
J gene: TRBJ1-5; V gene: TRBV7-2; D gene: .; CDR3 length: 14; clone size: few; CDR3 protein: CASSLGIIGQPQHF; CDR3 DNA: TGTGCCAGCAGCTTGGGGATCATTGGCCAGCCCCAGCATTTT
J gene: TRBJ2-5; V gene: TRBV5-1; D gene: TRBD1; CDR3 length: 16; clone size: .; CDR3 protein: CASSQRTGGNRETQYF; CDR3 DNA: TGCGCCAGCAGCCAAAGGACAGGGGGGAATAGAGAGACCCAGTACTTC
J gene: TRBJ2-5; V gene: TRBV20-1; D gene: .; CDR3 length: 13; clone size: many; CDR3 protein: CSANPQLQETQYF; CDR3 DNA: TGCAGTGCTAACCCCCAACTCCAAGAGACCCAGTACTTC
J gene: TRBJ2-5; V gene: TRBV11-2; D gene: .; CDR3 length: 14; clone size: many; CDR3 protein: CASSRGLGGETQYF; CDR3 DNA: TGTGCCAGCAGCCGAGGGTTGGGCGGAGAGACCCAGTACTTC
J gene: TRBJ2-7; V gene: TRBV4-1; D gene: .; CDR3 length: 15; clone size: .; CDR3 protein: CASSQEGRASYEQYF; CDR3 DNA: TGCGCCAGCAGCCAAGAAGGCAGGGCGTCCTACGAGCAGTACTTC
J gene: TRBJ2-5; V gene: TRBV27; D gene: TRBD2; CDR3 length: 16; clone size: .; CDR3 protein: CASTTRIAGDQETQYF; CDR3 DNA: TGTGCCAGCACCACCCGGATAGCGGGGGACCAAGAGACCCAGTACTTC
J gene: TRBJ2-3; V gene: TRBV20-1; D gene: .; CDR3 length: 15; clone size: .; CDR3 protein: CSASVSGIKTDTQYF; CDR3 DNA: TGCAGTGCTAGTGTCTCAGGGATTAAGACAGATACGCAGTATTTT
J gene: TRBJ1-6; V gene: TRBV4-3; D gene: .; CDR3 length: 16; clone size: .; CDR3 protein: CASSQDRVFGNSPLHF; CDR3 DNA: TGCGCCAGCAGCCAAGATAGGGTCTTCGGTAATTCACCCCTCCACTTT
J gene: TRBJ1-4; V gene: TRBV4-1; D gene: .; CDR3 length: 15; clone size: .; CDR3 protein: CASSVGWNTNEKLFF; CDR3 DNA: TGCGCCAGCTCGGTGGGGTGGAACACTAATGAAAAACTGTTTTTT
J gene: TRBJ2-7; V gene: TRBV20-1; D gene: .; CDR3 length: 14; clone size: few; CDR3 protein: CSAPGSGHAPQQYF; CDR3 DNA: TGCAGTGCCCCCGGGAGCGGGCACGCTCCGCAGCAGTACTTC
J gene: TRBJ2-2; V gene: TRBV10-3; D gene: TRBD2; CDR3 length: 15; clone size: few; CDR3 protein: CAISAGGANTGELFF; CDR3 DNA: TGTGCCATCAGTGCGGGAGGAGCGAACACCGGGGAGCTGTTTTTT
J gene: TRBJ2-3; V gene: TRBV7-6; D gene: .; CDR3 length: 15; clone size: .; CDR3 protein: CASSLDAYTTRTQYF; CDR3 DNA: TGTGCCAGCAGCTTAGATGCATATACCACAAGGACGCAGTATTTT
J gene: TRBJ2-7; V gene: TRBV6-6; D gene: TRBD1; CDR3 length: 13; clone size: few; CDR3 protein: CASSYRDRGEQYF; CDR3 DNA: TGTGCCAGCAGTTACCGCGACAGGGGCGAGCAGTACTTC
J gene: TRBJ2-2; V gene: TRBV7-9; D gene: TRBD1; CDR3 length: 16; clone size: many; CDR3 protein: CASSLAGTGDTGELFF; CDR3 DNA: TGTGCCAGCAGCTTGGCCGGGACAGGGGACACCGGGGAGCTGTTTTTT
J gene: TRBJ1-1; V gene: TRBV4-1; D gene: .; CDR3 length: 15; clone size: .; CDR3 protein: CASSQPWGVGTEAFF; CDR3 DNA: TGCGCCAGCAGCCAACCATGGGGGGTGGGCACTGAAGCTTTCTTT
J gene: TRBJ1-5; V gene: TRBV5-5; D gene: .; CDR3 length: 13; clone size: .; CDR3 protein: CASRVGSNQPQHF; CDR3 DNA: TGTGCCAGCAGAGTGGGAAGCAATCAGCCCCAGCATTTT
J gene: TRBJ2-5; V gene: TRBV5-6; D gene: .; CDR3 length: 14; clone size: .; CDR3 protein: CASSLARQGETQYF; CDR3 DNA: TGTGCCAGCAGCTTGGCTCGGCAGGGGGAGACCCAGTACTTC
J gene: TRBJ2-3; V gene: TRBV7-2; D gene: .; CDR3 length: 15; clone size: few; CDR3 protein: CASSLSRTRLDTQYF; CDR3 DNA: TGTGCCAGCAGCTTAAGCAGGACCCGGCTTGATACGCAGTATTTT
J gene: TRBJ2-3; V gene: TRBV6-2/TRBV6-3; D gene: TRBD2; CDR3 length: 15; clone size: once; CDR3 protein: CASSYNPGGTDTQYF; CDR3 DNA: TGTGCCAGCAGTTACAACCCGGGGGGGACAGATACGCAGTATTTT
J gene: TRBJ2-5; V gene: TRBV6-1; D gene: .; CDR3 length: 14; clone size: many; CDR3 protein: CASRSQGGQETQYF; CDR3 DNA: TGTGCCAGCAGGTCACAGGGAGGCCAAGAGACCCAGTACTTC
J gene: TRBJ2-5; V gene: TRBV7-9; D gene: TRBD2; CDR3 length: 16; clone size: .; CDR3 protein: CASSLRTSGNQETQYF; CDR3 DNA: TGTGCCAGCAGCTTGAGGACTAGCGGGAACCAAGAGACCCAGTACTTC
J gene: TRBJ2-5; V gene: TRBV29-1; D gene: TRBD1; CDR3 length: 13; clone size: few; CDR3 protein: CSVKQGPPETQYF; CDR3 DNA: TGCAGCGTAAAACAGGGGCCCCCAGAGACCCAGTACTTC
J gene: TRBJ2-5; V gene: TRBV6-5; D gene: TRBD1; CDR3 length: 17; clone size: .; CDR3 protein: CASSYSSSGQGKETQYF; CDR3 DNA: TGTGCCAGCAGTTACTCGTCTTCGGGACAGGGTAAAGAGACCCAGTACTTC
J gene: TRBJ2-5; V gene: TRBV21-1; D gene: .; CDR3 length: 17; clone size: few; CDR3 protein: CASRGNGTGTNQETQYF; CDR3 DNA: TGTGCCAGCAGGGGAAATGGGACAGGGACGAACCAAGAGACCCAGTACTTC
J gene: TRBJ2-3; V gene: TRBV10-2; D gene: .; CDR3 length: 17; clone size: .; CDR3 protein: CASSESKSSASTDTQYF; CDR3 DNA: TGCGCCAGCAGTGAGTCGAAGTCTAGCGCCAGCACAGATACGCAGTATTTT
J gene: TRBJ2-7; V gene: TRBV5-1; D gene: .; CDR3 length: 15; clone size: few; CDR3 protein: CASSRDGQNGGEQYF; CDR3 DNA: TGCGCCAGCAGCCGCGACGGGCAAAACGGGGGCGAGCAGTACTTC
J gene: TRBJ2-1; V gene: TRBV20-1; D gene: TRBD2; CDR3 length: 15; clone size: few; CDR3 protein: CSATKGTSGGREQFF; CDR3 DNA: TGCAGTGCAACGAAAGGGACTAGCGGGGGGCGCGAGCAGTTCTTC
J gene: TRBJ2-7; V gene: TRBV21-1; D gene: .; CDR3 length: 14; clone size: once; CDR3 protein: CASSKKSLAYEQYF; CDR3 DNA: TGTGCCAGCAGCAAAAAGTCCCTAGCGTACGAGCAGTACTTC
J gene: TRBJ1-5; V gene: TRBV29-1; D gene: TRBD1; CDR3 length: 12; clone size: few; CDR3 protein: CSVGQGAQPQHF; CDR3 DNA: TGCAGCGTTGGGCAGGGGGCTCAGCCCCAGCATTTT
J gene: TRBJ2-1; V gene: TRBV5-1; D gene: .; CDR3 length: 13; clone size: .; CDR3 protein: CASSPGADNEQFF; CDR3 DNA: TGCGCCAGCTCTCCAGGGGCGGACAATGAGCAGTTCTTC
J gene: TRBJ2-7; V gene: TRBV6-2/TRBV6-3; D gene: .; CDR3 length: 14; clone size: .; CDR3 protein: CASKQPGSSYEQYF; CDR3 DNA: TGTGCCAGCAAACAACCGGGCAGCTCCTACGAGCAGTACTTC
J gene: TRBJ2-5; V gene: TRBV20-1; D gene: .; CDR3 length: 17; clone size: .; CDR3 protein: CSANPGLLDWYQETQYF; CDR3 DNA: TGCAGTGCTAATCCGGGACTCCTTGATTGGTACCAAGAGACCCAGTACTTC
J gene: TRBJ1-5; V gene: TRBV29-1; D gene: TRBD1; CDR3 length: 15; clone size: .; CDR3 protein: CSVVSGGQGNQPQHF; CDR3 DNA: TGCAGCGTTGTCTCAGGGGGTCAAGGCAATCAGCCCCAGCATTTT
J gene: TRBJ2-5; V gene: TRBV6-1; D gene: .; CDR3 length: 14; clone size: few; CDR3 protein: CASSVSENPKTQYF; CDR3 DNA: TGTGCCAGCAGTGTTTCTGAGAACCCGAAGACCCAGTACTTC
J gene: TRBJ2-3; V gene: TRBV20-1; D gene: TRBD2; CDR3 length: 18; clone size: .; CDR3 protein: CSARDPRLAASGTDTQYF; CDR3 DNA: TGCAGTGCTAGAGATCCTAGACTAGCGGCGTCTGGCACAGATACGCAGTATTTT
J gene: TRBJ1-4; V gene: TRBV20-1; D gene: .; CDR3 length: 15; clone size: few; CDR3 protein: CSARSILDSNEKLFF; CDR3 DNA: TGCAGTGCTAGATCCATCCTGGACAGTAATGAAAAACTGTTTTTT
J gene: TRBJ2-2; V gene: TRBV4-1; D gene: .; CDR3 length: 12; clone size: .; CDR3 protein: CASSQVLGELFF; CDR3 DNA: TGCGCCAGCAGCCAAGTCCTCGGGGAGCTGTTTTTT
J gene: TRBJ2-1; V gene: TRBV5-4; D gene: TRBD1; CDR3 length: 16; clone size: few; CDR3 protein: CASSGGGGTGHNEQFF; CDR3 DNA: TGTGCCAGCAGCGGGGGAGGCGGGACAGGGCACAATGAGCAGTTCTTC
J gene: TRBJ2-5; V gene: TRBV27; D gene: .; CDR3 length: 15; clone size: many; CDR3 protein: CASSSPAGGVETQYF; CDR3 DNA: TGTGCCAGCAGTTCTCCCGCAGGGGGGGTAGAGACCCAGTACTTC
J gene: TRBJ1-4; V gene: TRBV25-1; D gene: .; CDR3 length: 14; clone size: .; CDR3 protein: CGSSPAGGNEKLFF; CDR3 DNA: TGTGGCAGCAGTCCCGCCGGGGGTAATGAAAAACTGTTTTTT
J gene: TRBJ1-1; V gene: TRBV11-1; D gene: .; CDR3 length: 13; clone size: .; CDR3 protein: CASSPGMFAEAFF; CDR3 DNA: TGTGCCAGCAGCCCCGGGATGTTCGCTGAAGCTTTCTTT
J gene: TRBJ2-7; V gene: TRBV29-1; D gene: TRBD1; CDR3 length: 13; clone size: .; CDR3 protein: CSVGGQGAWEQYF; CDR3 DNA: TGCAGCGTGGGGGGACAGGGGGCGTGGGAGCAGTACTTC
J gene: TRBJ2-3; V gene: TRBV27; D gene: TRBD2; CDR3 length: 16; clone size: .; CDR3 protein: CASAQRTSAGTDTQYF; CDR3 DNA: TGTGCCAGCGCTCAGCGGACTAGCGCGGGCACAGATACGCAGTATTTT
J gene: TRBJ2-1; V gene: TRBV3-1; D gene: TRBD1; CDR3 length: 16; clone size: few; CDR3 protein: CASSQETGVFGNEQFF; CDR3 DNA: TGTGCCAGCAGCCAAGAGACAGGGGTTTTCGGCAATGAGCAGTTCTTC
J gene: TRBJ1-5; V gene: TRBV6-1; D gene: TRBD1; CDR3 length: 15; clone size: once; CDR3 protein: CASSAVAGGGQPQHF; CDR3 DNA: TGTGCCAGCAGCGCCGTGGCAGGGGGCGGTCAGCCCCAGCATTTT
J gene: TRBJ2-5; V gene: TRBV10-3; D gene: .; CDR3 length: 16; clone size: few; CDR3 protein: CAISESIRTSQETQYF; CDR3 DNA: TGTGCCATCAGTGAGTCGATACGTACTTCCCAAGAGACCCAGTACTTC
J gene: TRBJ2-2; V gene: TRBV18; D gene: .; CDR3 length: 15; clone size: .; CDR3 protein: CASSPPGMNTGELFF; CDR3 DNA: TGTGCCAGCTCACCACCAGGGATGAACACCGGGGAGCTGTTTTTT
J gene: TRBJ2-3; V gene: TRBV20-1; D gene: .; CDR3 length: 17; clone size: many; CDR3 protein: CSASPIGPHSSTDTQYF; CDR3 DNA: TGCAGTGCTAGTCCTATCGGGCCCCACTCTAGCACAGATACGCAGTATTTT
J gene: TRBJ2-2; V gene: TRBV29-1; D gene: TRBD2; CDR3 length: 16; clone size: many; CDR3 protein: CSVEDRTSGNTGELFF; CDR3 DNA: TGCAGCGTTGAAGATCGGACTAGCGGAAACACCGGGGAGCTGTTTTTT
J gene: TRBJ2-3; V gene: TRBV7-2; D gene: TRBD2; CDR3 length: 16; clone size: .; CDR3 protein: CASSLFGRGDTDTQYF; CDR3 DNA: TGTGCCAGCAGCTTATTCGGGCGGGGGGACACAGATACGCAGTATTTT